These 16 T cell receptor beta chains originate from one sample sequenced in a study of blood T cell repertoires in COVID-19. Clones were sequenced by immunoSEQ multiplex PCR, and TCRdb holds only the in-frame ones, with some missing. The sample lists about 69,000 clones, 80% to 90% occurring once. The sequenced sample was peripheral blood. The receptors shown here come from a woman between 50 and 59 years old with active COVID-19.

CDR3 in DNA: TGTGCCAGCAGTGAATCTGACAGGGGGGACTACGAGCAGTACTTC. This sequence encodes CASSESDRGDYEQYF. The chain employs TRBV2 and TRBJ2-7; 9 nucleotides match TRBD1. This CDR3 spans 15 amino acids. Losses at the gene ends were 2 bases for V and 3 bases for J; bases not matched to a gene: 5. The germline gives CDR1 SNHLY, CDR2 FYNNEI. Supplemented by reference TRBV2 and TRBJ2-7, the full variable domain reads EPEVTQTPSHQVTQMGQEVILRCVPISNHLYFYWYRQILGQKVEFLVSFYNNEISEKSEIFDDQFSVERPDGSNFTLKIRSTKLEDSAMYFCASSESDRGDYEQYFGPGTRLTVT.

The gene calls are TRBV4-2 and TRBJ2-7, with a tentative D call TRBD2 (5 bases). The CDR3 covers 15 residues. CDR1 and CDR2 from the germline V gene are LGHNA and YNFKEQ. The V end lost 1 base, the J end lost 3 bases, and 13 bases lay between the germline ends. The CDR3 spells CASSQAEAVDYEQYF. The DNA for the CDR3 is TGTGCCAGCAGCCAAGCGGAGGCAGTAGACTACGAGCAGTACTTC.

The chain recombines TRBV3-1 (or the pseudogene TRBV3-2) with TRBJ1-4; D not resolved. This CDR3 is built from 14 residues. Deletions cut 5 bases from V and 8 bases from J, with 15 bases between. Per the germline V gene, CDR1 is LGHDT and CDR2 is YNNKEL (reference sequence). CDR3 residues: CASSDTGTLEKLFF. The CDR3 nucleotides read TGTGCCAGCAGCGACACCGGTACTCTGGAAAAACTGTTTTTT.

The rearrangement uses TRBV2 and TRBJ1-2; D is unclear. The V gene's germline CDR1 is SNHLY and CDR2 FYNNEI. The germline V and J ends were trimmed by 2 bases and 10 bases, with 14 bases remaining between them. This CDR3 contains 13 residues. As DNA, the CDR3 is TGTGCCAGCAGTGAATTGGAGGTTACAAACTACACCTTC. Its translation: CASSELEVTNYTF.

V gene TRBV2 combines with J gene TRBJ2-1; 10 bases line up with TRBD2. Trimming removed 7 bases from V and 9 bases from J; junction bases left unmatched: 3. Germline-derived CDR1 and CDR2 are SNHLY and FYNNEI. The CDR3 loop spans 12 amino acids. The CDR3 here is CASTLAGVEQFF. The CDR3 DNA reads as TGTGCCAGCACCCTAGCGGGAGTTGAGCAGTTCTTC.

The V call is TRBV27, the J call TRBJ2-2, with 7 bases identical to TRBD1. CDR3 size: 15 residues. Germline CDR1 and CDR2: MNHEY and SMNVEV (reference sequence). V trimming: 4 bases; J trimming: 4 bases; junction bases outside the gene matches: 6. CDR3 sequence (DNA): TGTGCCAGCAGTTCAGCCGACAGGGTCACCGGGGAGCTGTTTTTT. Translated, it gives CASSSADRVTGELFF.

The chain employs TRBV5-1 and TRBJ1-3; possible D gene TRBD1, 5 bases. CDR3 size: 14 residues. V lost 0 bases and J lost 2, with 6 bases in between. The germline gives CDR1 SGHRS, CDR2 YFSETQ. The CDR3 protein is CASSLGGAGNTIYF. DNA for the CDR3: TGCGCCAGCAGCTTGGGGGGCGCTGGAAACACCATATATTTT.

The V call is TRBV5-6, the J call TRBJ2-3, with TRBD2 identical over 10 bases. V was clipped by 4 bases and J by 3 bases; unmatched bases: 5. Germline V CDR1 and CDR2: SGHDT, YYEEEE. This CDR3 comprises 15 residues. CDR3 amino acids: CASSGAGGPTDTQYF. The CDR3 nucleotides are TGTGCCAGCAGCGGAGCGGGAGGGCCGACAGATACGCAGTATTTT.

The CDR3 loop reads CAWRITGTLYNSPLHF. As DNA, the CDR3 is TGTGCCTGGAGGATCACGGGGACACTTTATAATTCACCCCTCCACTTT. The chain links TRBV30 to TRBJ1-6, with a possible D match to TRBD1 (6 bases). Deletions cut 3 bases from V and 4 bases from J, with 16 bases between. Germline CDR1 GTSNPN, CDR2 SVGIG (reference sequence). The CDR3 extends over 16 amino acids.

The chain combines TRBV2 with TRBJ2-1, with TRBD2 matching over 7 bases. This CDR3 comprises 15 residues. CDR1 and CDR2 (germline): SNHLY, FYNNEI. V was clipped by 6 bases and J by 0 bases; unmatched bases: 5. This chain's CDR3 is CASRAGTNSYNEQFF. The CDR3, as DNA: TGTGCCAGCAGGGCCGGGACTAACTCCTACAATGAGCAGTTCTTC. The whole variable domain, filled in from reference TRBV2 and TRBJ2-1, reads EPEVTQTPSHQVTQMGQEVILRCVPISNHLYFYWYRQILGQKVEFLVSFYNNEISEKSEIFDDQFSVERPDGSNFTLKIRSTKLEDSAMYFCASRAGTNSYNEQFFGPGTRLTVL.

The chain carries TRBV18 and TRBJ1-1; D not certain. The V end was cut by 0 bases, the J end by 4 bases, with 9 bases between. This CDR3 comprises 14 residues. Germline CDR1 and CDR2: KGHSH and LQKENI. CDR3 coding DNA: TGTGCCAGCTCACCACCCCGGTTGCCCACTGAAGCTTTCTTT. This translates into CASSPPRLPTEAFF. The whole variable domain, remainder taken from reference TRBV18 and TRBJ1-1, is NAGVMQNPRHLVRRRGQEARLRCSPMKGHSHVYWYRQLPEEGLKFMVYLQKENIIDESGMPKERFSAEFPKEGPSILRIQQVVRGDSAAYFCASSPPRLPTEAFFGQGTRLTVV.

This sequence joins TRBV6-4 and TRBJ2-5, with D possibly being TRBD2 (6 bases). Trimming cost V 3 bases and J 6 bases, with 11 bases left between them. The germline gives CDR1 MRHNA, CDR2 SNTAGT. The CDR3 totals 13 residues. The CDR3 nucleotides read TGTGCCAGCAGTGAGTTGGAGGGAAAGACCCAGTACTTC. Translation: CASSELEGKTQYF.

The sample holds one count of this clone. V gene TRBV27 combines with J gene TRBJ2-7; 7 bases map to TRBD2. Per the germline V gene, CDR1 is MNHEY and CDR2 is SMNVEV (reference sequence). CDR3 length: 15 amino acids. With 3 bases clipped from V and 7 bases from J, the junction kept 12 bases outside the gene matches. The CDR3 here is CASSLVRGSAREQYF. The CDR3 bases are TGTGCCAGCAGTTTGGTCCGCGGGAGCGCTCGAGAGCAGTACTTC.

To note about this clone: The junction departs from germline at one end; a sequencing error may be responsible. The chain combines TRBV3-1 (or the pseudogene TRBV3-2) with TRBJ2-1, with 12 bases identical to TRBD2. The CDR3 has 13 residues. Germline V gene lookup returns CDR1 LGHDT and CDR2 YNNKEL (reference sequence). The DNA of the CDR3 is TGCGGGGTGGGACTAGCGGGCTACAATGAGCAGTTCTTC. Translated: CGVGLAGYNEQFF.

The V and J genes are TRBV4-1 and TRBJ1-1; TRBD1 aligns across 11 bases. This CDR3 is 17 amino acids long. CDR1 and CDR2 (germline): MGHRA, YSYEKL. The junction had 9 bases not matched to a gene; V was cut back by 4 bases and J by 2 bases. The CDR3 sequence is CASSRFGQGAVNTEAFF. The CDR3 DNA reads TGCGCCAGCAGCCGATTCGGACAGGGGGCAGTTAACACTGAAGCTTTCTTT.

V gene TRBV5-1 combines with J gene TRBJ2-5; TRBD2 aligns across 10 bases. Germline CDR1 and CDR2: SGHRS and YFSETQ. This CDR3 is 16 amino acids long. With V trimmed by 2 bases and J by 5 bases, 9 bases remained unmatched. The CDR3: CASSFFPSGLAETQYF. The CDR3 nucleotides are TGCGCCAGCAGCTTCTTCCCCTCGGGACTAGCGGAGACCCAGTACTTC.